This section outlines one T cell receptor (beta chain) sequence together with its context. In the original workflow: Estimated nucleated cell counts came from reference gene primer amplification. Repertoires were generated with immunoSEQ multiplex PCR, while TCRdb's copy carries only in-frame clones and drops some. V, J and clone size derive from that table, while D and trimming were established from the DNA sequence. The table shows around 250,000 clones, with approximately 86% occurring only once. CDR1 SGHDT and CDR2 YYEEEE come from the germline V gene. Trimming took 1 base from V and 2 from J; bases not matched to a gene: 7. The CDR3 sequence is 17 residues long. This record comes from a study of blood T cell repertoires in COVID-19. The overall study: The United States, Italy and Spain supplied acute and convalescent COVID-19 samples. The analysed material was cDNA or gDNA that came from T cells, B-cell-depleted T cells, or PBMCs.

The J gene is TRBJ1-5, the V gene TRBV5-6; TRBD1 matches 9 bases. This receptor was taken from a man between 18 and 29 years old with active or convalescent COVID-19. Specimen: peripheral blood. The CDR3 DNA reads TGTGCCAGCAGCTTGATTACAGGGGGCAGCGGCAATCAGCCCCAGCATTTT. It translates to CASSLITGGSGNQPQHF.